The 18 T cell receptor beta chains given below trace back to one sample, sequenced in a study of T cell responses to AZD1222 COVID-19 vaccine. The table came from immunoSEQ multiplex PCR; TCRdb's copy has only in-frame clones and leaves some out. The sample records under 80,000 clones, 70% to 90% being singletons. This specimen consisted of peripheral blood, obtained 28 days after the second AZD1222 dose. The receptors were sampled from an adult who received the AZD1222 COVID-19 vaccine.

Only a few counts were recorded for this clone. The chain links TRBV12-5 to TRBJ1-1, with TRBD1 matching 8 bases. The germline CDR1 and CDR2 sequences are LGHNT and FRNRAP. The CDR3 loop spans 15 amino acids. The ends lost 7 bases at V and 4 bases at J; junction bases unmatched: 11. The CDR3 DNA is TGTGCTAGTGCCCGGGGTCAGGGGGCGAGCACTGAAGCTTTCTTT. Its translation is CASARGQGASTEAFF.

The chain joins TRBV4-3 to TRBJ1-2; weak D call: TRBD1 (5 bases). The V gene lost 3 bases and the J gene lost 1 base, with 12 bases spanning the gap. The CDR3 has 15 residues. Germline CDR1 and CDR2: LGHNA and YSLEER. CDR3 DNA sequence: TGCGCCAGCAGCCACCTCGGGACGGATAACTATGGCTACACCTTC. Translation: CASSHLGTDNYGYTF.

The chain combines TRBV7-3 with TRBJ2-1; TRBD2 matches at 8 bases. With V trimmed by 4 bases and J by 2 bases, 4 bases remained unmatched. This CDR3 spans 15 amino acids. Germline V lookup: CDR1 SGHTA, CDR2 FQGTGA. The CDR3 bases are TGTGCCAGCAGCTCACCAGCGGGGGCCTACAATGAGCAGTTCTTC. As protein: CASSSPAGAYNEQFF.

In its sample, this clone was seen a few times. The chain links TRBV27 to TRBJ2-7; 11 bases line up with TRBD1. With V trimmed by 8 bases and J by 4 bases, 10 bases remained unmatched. The germline CDR1 and CDR2 sequences are MNHEY and SMNVEV (reference sequence). This CDR3 has 15 amino acids. The CDR3 spells CASRGQGEFWYEQYF. The CDR3 coding sequence is TGTGCCAGCCGGGGACAGGGGGAGTTTTGGTACGAGCAGTACTTC.

The J gene is TRBJ2-1, the V gene TRBV11-2; D perhaps matches TRBD2 (6 bases). Germline V gives CDR1 SGHAT, CDR2 FQNNGV. This CDR3 is built from 12 residues. V lost 5 bases and J 10 bases, leaving 12 bases between the germline ends. Written as DNA, the CDR3 is TGTGCCAGCAGCCCCAATGGGGGGGAGCAGTTCTTC. Its translation is CASSPNGGEQFF.

V usage is TRBV5-1 and J usage is TRBJ1-5; TRBD1 might be the D (5 bases). Germline V gene data show CDR1 as SGHRS and CDR2 as YFSETQ. Trimming shortened V by 4 bases and J by 7 bases, and 18 bases separated the two germline ends. This CDR3 spans 15 amino acids. In DNA form, the CDR3 reads TGCGCCAGCAGCCAAGACGGGCAGGGAGGACAGCCCCAGCATTTT. It encodes CASSQDGQGGQPQHF.

The chain uses TRBV6-5 and TRBJ2-7; D call uncertain. Deletions cut 6 bases from V and 3 bases from J, with 12 bases between. CDR1 is MNHEY and CDR2 is SVGAGI in the germline V gene. The CDR3 covers 13 residues. CDR3 protein: CASSRGRNYEQYF. The CDR3 DNA sequence: TGTGCCAGCAGCCGTGGACGGAACTACGAGCAGTACTTC.

The genes are TRBV7-9 and TRBJ2-2, with a possible D match to TRBD1 (5 bases). The CDR3 is 13 amino acids. Germline V lookup: CDR1 SEHNR, CDR2 FQNEAQ (reference sequence). V was pared by 4 bases and J by 6 bases, with 9 bases between. This chain's CDR3 is CASSSQGSGELFF. The CDR3 DNA follows: TGTGCCAGCAGCTCTCAGGGATCCGGGGAGCTGTTTTTT.

The rearrangement uses TRBV27 and TRBJ2-5; D perhaps matches TRBD1 (5 bases). The germline V and J ends were trimmed by 7 bases and 0 bases, with 15 bases remaining between them. Germline V gene lookup returns CDR1 MNHEY and CDR2 SMNVEV (reference sequence). The CDR3 has 15 amino acids. The CDR3 DNA sequence: TGTGCCAGCAAGAAGGCAGGGTGGTACCAAGAGACCCAGTACTTC. Protein product: CASKKAGWYQETQYF.

V gene TRBV10-3 combines with J gene TRBJ2-7, with 7 positions matching TRBD1. Germline CDR1 and CDR2: ENHRY and SYGVKD. There are 14 residues in the CDR3. Trimming cost V 3 bases and J 0 bases; bases outside gene matches: 2. The CDR3 region is CAISEGQASYEQYF. CDR3 DNA: TGTGCCATCAGTGAAGGACAGGCCTCCTACGAGCAGTACTTC.

This clone appeared once. The rearrangement uses TRBV11-2 and TRBJ2-1, with 12 bases matching TRBD1. The CDR3 extends over 16 amino acids. Germline V CDR1 and CDR2: SGHAT, FQNNGV. V gave up 4 bases and J gave up 4 bases; unmatched junction bases: 5. The DNA of the CDR3 is TGTGCCAGCAGCTACGGGACAGGGGGCTTATACAATGAGCAGTTCTTC. It codes for CASSYGTGGLYNEQFF. Drawing the rest from reference TRBV11-2 and TRBJ2-1, the complete variable domain is EAGVAQSPRYKIIEKRQSVAFWCNPISGHATLYWYQQILGQGPKLLIQFQNNGVVDDSQLPKDRFSAERLKGVDSTLKIQPAKLEDSAVYLCASSYGTGGLYNEQFFGPGTRLTVL.

In regard to this clone: Other DNA variants within this sample encode the same CDR3. The chain couples TRBV12-3 or TRBV12-4 to TRBJ1-1; 7 bases agree with TRBD1. The CDR3 spans 13 residues. Trimming at V came to 6 bases and at J to 1 base, leaving 2 bases not matched to a gene. The CDR3 loop is CASSRTGNTEAFF. The CDR3 DNA follows: TGTGCCAGCAGCCGGACAGGGAACACTGAAGCTTTCTTT.

The chain combines TRBV6-5 with TRBJ1-5; D not resolved. CDR3 length: 13 residues. The V gene lost 6 bases and the J gene lost 3 bases, with 9 bases spanning the gap. Germline V gene lookup returns CDR1 MNHEY and CDR2 SVGAGI. CDR3 residues: CASRWGVNQPQHF. As DNA, the CDR3 is TGTGCCAGCAGGTGGGGAGTCAATCAGCCCCAGCATTTT.

J is TRBJ2-7 and V is TRBV1; TRBD1 is taken as the D call from the table, unchecked against the DNA. TRBV1 is a documented pseudogene. CDR3 length equals 14 residues. The DNA of the CDR3 is TGCACCAGCAGCCAAGCCTATACAGGGATCGAGCAGTACTTC. Its translation: CTSSQAYTGIEQYF.

V is TRBV5-5 and J is TRBJ2-3, with TRBD2 identical over 11 bases. The V and J ends lost 4 bases and 6 bases, in that order; junction bases with no gene match: 13. CDR1 and CDR2 from the germline V gene are SGHKS and YYEKEE (reference sequence). The CDR3 spans 17 residues. CDR3 protein: CASSSQLAGVSGDTQYF. The CDR3 bases are TGTGCCAGCAGCAGCCAACTAGCGGGAGTTTCAGGGGATACGCAGTATTTT.

The CDR3 DNA is TGTGCCAGCAGTGAAAGGGCGACAGGGGGGAACACTGAAGCTTTCTTT. Protein sequence: CASSERATGGNTEAFF. The chain carries TRBV2 and TRBJ1-1, with 9 bases identical to TRBD1. The CDR3 spans 16 residues. J lost 1 base, V lost 2 bases, and 5 bases had no gene match. The germline V gene encodes CDR1 SNHLY and CDR2 FYNNEI.

This clone has only a few counts. The rearrangement uses TRBV2 and TRBJ1-5; 8 bases map to TRBD1. The V gene's germline CDR1 is SNHLY and CDR2 FYNNEI. V gave up 8 bases and J gave up 5 bases; unmatched junction bases: 8. CDR3 length: 14 amino acids. DNA of the CDR3: TGTGCCAGCCGTCCGGACAGGGATCATCAGCCCCAGCATTTT. Encoded protein: CASRPDRDHQPQHF.

V and J are TRBV6-5 and TRBJ2-1, with D unresolved. Germline CDR1 is MNHEY and CDR2 is SVGAGI. Trimming pared 0 bases from V and 4 bases from J, leaving 10 bases between. The length of the CDR3 is 15 residues. In nucleotides, the CDR3 is TGTGCCAGCAGTTACTCTGATTTGGGTTACAATGAGCAGTTCTTC. It codes for CASSYSDLGYNEQFF.